The clone carrying this T cell receptor (beta chain) was detected ten times or more. Its antigen is as yet unknown. The repertoire was sequenced with immunoSEQ multiplex PCR; TCRdb's copy has only in-frame clones and lacks some. Observed in the sample are 2,500 to 3,500 clones, none of them singletons. CDR3 length: 16 amino acids. From germline, CDR1 is MNHEY and CDR2 SMNVEV (reference sequence). The junction had 10 bases not matched to a gene; V was cut back by 7 bases and J by 7 bases. This entry comes from a study of T cells after posttransplantation cyclophosphamide. A marrow graft followed busulfan-fludarabine conditioning, with cyclophosphamide on days +3 and +4. Study results and limitations: Blood and skin or GI T cell repertoires showed limited TRB overlap. After PTCy, TRB diversity resembled that of CNI/methotrexate controls. Donor CD8+ memory clones often dominated recipient blood repertoires at later times.

The chain recombines TRBV27 with TRBJ2-5; 15 bases line up with TRBD2. This clonotype was sampled from a female patient aged 50-60 years who received an allogeneic stem cell transplant from a related donor, was CMV-positive, and had no GVHD. Some T cells may be the graft donor's. The sample was PBMCs, taken after allogeneic stem cell transplant with posttransplant cyclophosphamide. Written as DNA, the CDR3 is TGTGCCAGCACCAGGACTAGCGGGAGGGTCACGGGGACCCAGTACTTC. Encoded protein: CASTRTSGRVTGTQYF.